This is a list of T cell receptor beta chains from one sample in a study of T cell responses to AZD1222 COVID-19 vaccine. TCRdb's table, derived via immunoSEQ multiplex PCR, lists solely in-frame clones and lacks some. The sample lists over 100,000 clones; approximately 85% were seen once. The source material was peripheral blood, sampled 28 days after the second dose of the MenACWY control vaccine. All receptors come from an adult who received the MenACWY meningococcal vaccine as a control. The CDR3 runs from the conserved cysteine through the conserved F or W.

>TRBV13
CASSSAKGANEQFF
>TRBV6-2/TRBV6-3
CASSNYLYDRYQVTQHF
>TRBV10-3
CAIGGLAGSYNEQFF
>TRBV7-8
CASSLVPADEQFF
>TRBV11-2
CASSLAPDRGSSPLHF
>TRBV2
CASSDGGDGYTF
>TRBV28
CASSSPVGTQYF
>TRBV5-1
CASSRDRGPTYGYTF
>TRBV2
CASSDRGLGSPLHF
>TRBV7-2
CASSLALGARYGYTF
>TRBV18
CASSPLQGQGGTEAFF
>TRBV5-1
CASRPDVYGYTF
>TRBV11-1
CASSPTGKNTEAFF
>TRBV2
CASRAGGSEAFF
>TRBV28
CASSADRHGYTF
>TRBV2
CASSRDRATDTQYF
>TRBV5-1
CASSLAASDTQYF
>TRBV6-5
CASNPVGQKAEAFF
>TRBV18
CASSPRDAGVRTGELFF
>TRBV19
CASSHSDRVSTEAFF
>TRBV6-1
CASSEAAGTSPLHF
>TRBV9
CASRTGGTDTQYF
>TRBV6-4
CASRGTGGRNTEAFF
>TRBV28
CAYGGWRQGLYGYTF
>TRBV30
CAWSPGGGNQPQHF
>TRBV27
CASSRPGLAGGSTDTQYF
>TRBV6-5
CASYWEGAGETQYF
>TRBV5-1
CASSAVNTEAFF
>TRBV4-2
CASSQGVGGNQPQHF
>TRBV14
CASSQDYGLGTDTQYF
>TRBV27
CASSFLEGPYGYTF
>TRBV6-2/TRBV6-3
CASSGRALNEQFF
>TRBV7-8
CASSPRMGAQYEQYF